Listed below are T cell receptor beta chains from one sample, sequenced in a study of shared clonotypes between healthy human individuals. TCRdb's copy holds only in-frame clones and misses some; the assay was immunoSEQ multiplex PCR. The data hold approximately 1,500,000 clones, with 95% to 99% observed a single time. Sample: naive CD4+ T cells sorted from blood. These receptors were taken from a man aged 25-40 years in good health. The CDR3 runs from the conserved cysteine through the conserved F or W.

V: TRBV5-1; J: TRBJ2-1; CDR3: CASSWTSTSYNEQFF
V: TRBV29-1; J: TRBJ1-5; CDR3: CSVESERVGQPQHF
V: TRBV29-1; J: TRBJ2-7; CDR3: CSVVHLDYEQYF
V: TRBV9; J: TRBJ1-5; CDR3: CASSVEGGRQPQHF
V: TRBV2; J: TRBJ1-1; CDR3: CASSEIPGGLGTEAFF
V: TRBV27; J: TRBJ2-2; CDR3: CASRPRWTEDTGELFF
V: TRBV18; J: TRBJ2-3; CDR3: CASSPPTGRDTQYF
V: TRBV9; J: TRBJ2-2; CDR3: CASSVARNTGELFF
V: TRBV7-9; J: TRBJ1-3; CDR3: CASSLAKGSSGNTIYF
V: TRBV9; J: TRBJ2-1; CDR3: CASSHTWGTSGSNEQFF
V: TRBV18; J: TRBJ2-3; CDR3: CASSPQGGAGFSDTQYF
V: TRBV18; J: TRBJ2-3; CDR3: CASSPLPATSTDTQYF
V: TRBV7-9; J: TRBJ2-1; CDR3: CASSSSGLAGVIDEQFF
V: TRBV6-5; J: TRBJ2-5; CDR3: CASRDPGETQYF
V: TRBV15; J: TRBJ1-2; CDR3: CATSNPDSYGYTF
V: TRBV18; J: TRBJ1-5; CDR3: CASSPPGHYSNQPQHF